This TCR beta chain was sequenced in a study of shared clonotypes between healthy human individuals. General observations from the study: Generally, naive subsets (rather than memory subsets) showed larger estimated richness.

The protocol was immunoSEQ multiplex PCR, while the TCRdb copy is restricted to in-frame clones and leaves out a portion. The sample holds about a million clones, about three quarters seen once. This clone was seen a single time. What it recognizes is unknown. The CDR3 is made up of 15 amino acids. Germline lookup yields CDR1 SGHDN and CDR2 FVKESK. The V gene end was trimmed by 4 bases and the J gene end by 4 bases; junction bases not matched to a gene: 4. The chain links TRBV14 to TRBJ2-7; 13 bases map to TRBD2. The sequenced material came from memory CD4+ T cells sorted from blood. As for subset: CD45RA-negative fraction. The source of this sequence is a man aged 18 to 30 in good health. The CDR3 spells CASSRWTSGRYEQYF. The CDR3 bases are TGTGCCAGCAGCCGCTGGACTAGCGGGAGATACGAGCAGTACTTC.